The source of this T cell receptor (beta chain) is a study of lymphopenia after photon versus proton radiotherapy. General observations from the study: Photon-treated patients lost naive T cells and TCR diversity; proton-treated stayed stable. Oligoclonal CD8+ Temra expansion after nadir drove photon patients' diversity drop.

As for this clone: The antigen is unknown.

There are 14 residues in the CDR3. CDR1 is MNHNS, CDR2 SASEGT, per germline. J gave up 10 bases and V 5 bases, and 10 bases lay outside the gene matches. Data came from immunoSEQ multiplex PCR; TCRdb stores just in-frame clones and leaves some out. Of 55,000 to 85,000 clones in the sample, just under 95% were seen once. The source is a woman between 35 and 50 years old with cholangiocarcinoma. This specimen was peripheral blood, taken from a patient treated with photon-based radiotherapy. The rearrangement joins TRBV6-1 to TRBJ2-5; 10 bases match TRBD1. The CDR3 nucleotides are TGTGCCAGCAGTCCCCGGGACAGGGGCGGGGGCCAGTACTTC. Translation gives CASSPRDRGGGQYF.